This is a list of T cell receptor beta chains from one sample in a study of CD8 T cells in ankylosing spondylitis. MiXCR, applied by TCRdb to the 5' RACE reads, yields one record per CDR3 protein. The data show 200,000 or so distinct CDR3 sequences, 15% to 20% seen once. The sequencing input was blood, either unsorted or a sorted T cell fraction (not recorded which). The receptors were sampled from a male donor aged 5-30 years with ankylosing spondylitis or in good health (not recorded which). Both conserved end residues are part of each CDR3.

J	V	CDR3
TRBJ2-5	TRBV5-1	CASSAGTGGQETQYF
TRBJ2-1	TRBV20-1	CSARDASAYNEQFF
TRBJ2-2	TRBV27	CASSLEWFTGELFF
TRBJ2-5	TRBV7-2	CASSLVRRSRETQYF
TRBJ2-5	TRBV2	CASRVIAERETQYF
TRBJ2-7	TRBV7-2	CASSAGPFYEQYF
TRBJ2-7	TRBV6-2/TRBV6-3	CASRIKWRGLDYSYEQYF
TRBJ1-5	TRBV5-1	CASSLPTQGQGQPQHF
TRBJ2-5	TRBV20-1	CSARDPGTSRKETQYF
TRBJ2-5	TRBV11-2	CASSPNLAGVLKTQYF
TRBJ2-1	TRBV7-9	CASKTSGIGNNEQFF
TRBJ2-4	TRBV20-1	CSAGVTSGGILAKNIQYF
TRBJ2-1	TRBV24-1	CATSDPTSGAYNEQFF
TRBJ2-1	TRBV12-3/TRBV12-4	CASSYQDGPYNEQFF
TRBJ2-1	TRBV19	CASSTQRKGSDEQFF
TRBJ2-5	TRBV29-1	CSVASGGGETQYF
TRBJ2-2	TRBV28	CASSFLWTGTDTGELFF
TRBJ1-1	TRBV29-1	CSVVTGENTEAFF
TRBJ2-1	TRBV20-1	CSANPGTGYNEQFF
TRBJ2-4	TRBV7-9	CASSLVIGGQGQAKNIQYF
TRBJ2-7	TRBV20-1	CSARARQGLAGHRTAYEQYF
TRBJ2-7	TRBV27	CASSFVSGSYEQYF
TRBJ2-1	TRBV4-2	CASSVLPGQGSNEQFF
TRBJ2-3	TRBV28	CASSLTLTDTQYF
TRBJ2-1	TRBV5-1	CASSSNSPNEQFF
TRBJ2-1	TRBV10-3	CAISENSGRVNEQFF
TRBJ2-1	TRBV7-9	CASNPMEGADEQFF
TRBJ2-7	TRBV4-3	CASSQRGGEYPYEQYF
TRBJ2-5	TRBV7-6	CASSFVDSQETQYF
TRBJ2-7	TRBV6-2/TRBV6-3	CASSSSGHLSYEQYF
TRBJ2-2	TRBV29-1	CSVVGSDGELFF
TRBJ1-1	TRBV6-6	CASSWDSGNEAFF
TRBJ2-7	TRBV27	CASSQTGGTSYEQYF
TRBJ1-2	TRBV3-1	CASSQVGAGGGGYTF
TRBJ2-5	TRBV10-3	CAISETSQETQYF
TRBJ2-1	TRBV29-1	CSVGTGGYNEQFF
TRBJ2-5	TRBV14	CASSPTSRAETQYF
TRBJ1-5	TRBV18	CASSPVGQGALQPQHF
TRBJ1-1	TRBV20-1	CSKGVNTEAFF
TRBJ2-5	TRBV20-1	CSAPIGTSGNQETQYF
TRBJ2-5	TRBV5-5	CASSYPDRGRLETQYF
TRBJ2-1	TRBV20-1	CSARDLTSGSNEQFF
TRBJ2-1	TRBV3-1	CASSAYGRPSSYNEQFF
TRBJ2-1	TRBV5-5	CASSMGTTWGDEQFF
TRBJ1-1	TRBV7-2	CASSLIAGLNTEAFF
TRBJ2-5	TRBV12-3/TRBV12-4	CASSFFPGGNQETQYF
TRBJ2-3	TRBV12-3/TRBV12-4	CASSLAAGLAGRTDTQYF
TRBJ2-5	TRBV7-2	CASSLGARQETQYF
TRBJ2-2	TRBV15	CAIGLAHTGELFF
TRBJ2-3	TRBV29-1	CSVGGGGLADTQYF
TRBJ2-7	TRBV6-5	CASSYAAAGTSGDSYEQYF
TRBJ1-2	TRBV25-1	CASSESQGGGSGYTF
TRBJ1-5	TRBV4-3	CASSQMGFQPQHF
TRBJ2-3	TRBV20-1	CSARKTGLTDTQYF